This entry features one T cell receptor beta chain sequence. Its antigen remains unknown. The source of the sample is a study of yellow fever vaccine responses in identical twins. In TCRdb, the RT-PCR reads were re-called with MiXCR into one record per CDR3 protein. This repertoire shows about 18,000 distinct CDR3 sequences, roughly two thirds found once; its top ten account for 7% to 8%. There are 17 residues in the CDR3. Trimming pared 1 base from V and 7 bases from J, leaving 20 bases between. Germline V gene data show CDR1 as SGDLS and CDR2 as YYNGEE. Whole-study findings and limits: Twins' vaccine T cell responses were reported to seem partly convergent and partly personalized.

The sequence came from a woman aged 18-29 years who received the yellow fever vaccine. The chain joins TRBV9 to TRBJ2-2, with D possibly being TRBD1 or TRBD2 (9 bases each). The starting material was T cells from blood (PBMCs), unsorted or a sorted subset (not recorded which), obtained before or after yellow fever vaccination (not recorded which). CDR3 sequence: CASSVNRGLAGLGELFF. The CDR3 bases are TGTGCCAGCAGCGTAAACAGGGGGCTAGCGGGACTCGGGGAGCTGTTTTTT.